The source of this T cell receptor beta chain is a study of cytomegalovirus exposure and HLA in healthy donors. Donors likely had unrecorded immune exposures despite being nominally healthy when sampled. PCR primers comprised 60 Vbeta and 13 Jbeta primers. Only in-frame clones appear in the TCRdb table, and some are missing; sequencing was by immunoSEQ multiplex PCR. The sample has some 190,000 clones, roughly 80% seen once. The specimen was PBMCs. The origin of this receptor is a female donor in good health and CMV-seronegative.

CDR3 sequence: CASSSSRSYEQYF. The CDR3 coding sequence is TGCGCCAGCAGCTCCTCCCGCTCCTACGAGCAGTACTTC. V and J are TRBV5-1 and TRBJ2-7; D not resolved. The germline V gene encodes CDR1 SGHRS and CDR2 YFSETQ. V lost 3 bases and J lost 0, with 7 bases in between. The CDR3 is 13 amino acids. Filled out from reference TRBV5-1 and TRBJ2-7, the complete variable domain reads KAGVTQTPRYLIKTRGQQVTLSCSPISGHRSVSWYQQTPGQGLQFLFEYFSETQRNKGNFPGRFSGRQFSNSRSEMNVSTLELGDSALYLCASSSSRSYEQYFGPGTRLTVT.